The text below deals with one T cell receptor beta chain. Its antigen is currently unknown. The same CDR3 arises from other DNA sequences in this sample as well. This entry comes from a study of cytomegalovirus exposure and HLA in healthy donors. Study-wide findings and caveats: In vitro experiments confirmed that a few CMV-associated chains were specific for CMV antigens. A later analysis found first-cohort TCR clusters tended to co-occur in the 100 to 150 validation repertoires.

Here immunoSEQ multiplex PCR was the method, and the copy in TCRdb shows in-frame clones only, minus some. The sample has 110,000 to 150,000 clones; 70% to 90% are singletons. This CDR3 region has 13 residues. V trimming: 5 bases; J trimming: 4 bases; junction bases outside the gene matches: 2. CDR1 is SGHTA and CDR2 is FQGNSA in the germline V gene. This clonotype originated in a woman aged 18-29 years in good health and CMV-seropositive. V gene TRBV7-2 combines with J gene TRBJ1-2, with 9 bases matching TRBD1. Material for sequencing was PBMCs. The CDR3 loop is CASSRTGVYGYTF. The CDR3 coding sequence is TGTGCCAGCAGCCGGACAGGGGTCTATGGCTACACCTTC. Complete variable domain (other parts from reference TRBV7-2 and TRBJ1-2): GAGVSQSPSNKVTEKGKDVELRCDPISGHTALYWYRQSLGQGLEFLIYFQGNSAPDKSGLPSDRFSAERTGGSVSTLTIQRTQQEDSAVYLCASSRTGVYGYTFGSGTRLTVV.